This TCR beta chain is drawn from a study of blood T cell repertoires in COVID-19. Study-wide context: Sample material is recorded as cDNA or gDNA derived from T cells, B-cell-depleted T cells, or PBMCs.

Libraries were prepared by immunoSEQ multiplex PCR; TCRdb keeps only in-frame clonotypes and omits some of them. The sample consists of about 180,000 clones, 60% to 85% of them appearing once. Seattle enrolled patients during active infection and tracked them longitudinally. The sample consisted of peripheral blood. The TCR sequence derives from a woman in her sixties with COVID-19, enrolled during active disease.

CDR3 nucleotide sequence: TGCAGTGCTCAGGAGGGTGATGGCTACACCTTC. Encoded protein: CSAQEGDGYTF. The V call is TRBV20-1, the J call TRBJ1-2; no reliable D call. CDR1 and CDR2 (germline): DFQATT, SNEGSKA (reference sequence). Trimming stripped 5 bases from V and 6 bases from J, with 10 bases between. The CDR3 contains 11 residues.